These 20 T cell receptor beta chains originate from one sample sequenced in a study of vaccination and CD4 T cells after COVID-19. The time point is: late sampling 161 to 241 days after vaccination in a few convalescent patients. Indicated treatment: approximately nine-day PBMC culture with coronavirus spike peptide pools or control peptides (ViraFEST assay). Researchers used the Oncomine TCR Beta short-read assay to sequence DNA from cultured CD4+ T cells. A single record per CDR3 protein comes from TCRdb applying MiXCR to the PCR reads. The data show 20,000 to 25,000 distinct CDR3 sequences, 35% to 40% seen once. Which antigens these TCRs recognize remains unknown. Sequencing was performed on CD4+ T cells from blood, cultured in vitro, taken about 7 months after SARS-CoV-2 vaccination. The source is a human donor who had recovered from COVID-19.

For the CDR3, the DNA is TGTGCCAGCAGCCTGACTAGCGGGGGCGGGGATACGCAGTATTTT. This gives the protein CASSLTSGGGDTQYF. The J gene is TRBJ2-3, the V gene TRBV7-9; 12 bases match TRBD2. The CDR3 covers 15 residues. The junction had 6 bases not matched to a gene; V was cut back by 5 bases and J by 6 bases. CDR1 and CDR2 from the germline V gene are SEHNR and FQNEAQ (reference sequence).

The chain uses TRBV7-8 and TRBJ2-2; D remains ambiguous. CDR1 SGHVS and CDR2 FQNEAQ come from the germline V gene. This CDR3 has 12 residues. V was clipped by 6 bases and J by 7 bases, with 9 bases between them. Written as DNA, the CDR3 is TGTGCCAGCAGATGGCTCGGCGGGGAGCTGTTTTTT. It is translated as CASRWLGGELFF.

V and J are TRBV20-1 and TRBJ2-3; 11 bases are a match to TRBD2. In germline, CDR1 is DFQATT, CDR2 SNEGSKA (reference sequence). CDR3 length: 21 amino acids. The junction had 23 bases not matched to a gene; V was cut back by 4 bases and J by 2 bases. The CDR3 reads CSATHNPGTSGIPIPTDTQYF. CDR3 nucleotide sequence: TGCAGTGCTACACACAACCCGGGGACTAGCGGTATTCCGATTCCCACAGATACGCAGTATTTT.

The sample holds a few counts of this clonotype. V and J are TRBV20-1 and TRBJ2-3, with a tentative D call TRBD2 (5 bases). The V gene's germline CDR1 is DFQATT and CDR2 SNEGSKA (reference sequence). The CDR3 is made up of 15 amino acids. Deletions cut 1 base from V and 3 bases from J, with 14 bases between. CDR3 loop: CSARGMGRWTDTQYF. CDR3 nucleotides: TGCAGTGCTAGAGGAATGGGGAGATGGACAGATACGCAGTATTTT.

This clonotype showed up just a few times. This CDR3 is CASTFHTTALGTQYF. DNA of the CDR3: TGTGCCAGCACCTTCCACACCACCGCGTTAGGTACGCAGTATTTT. V and J are TRBV7-9 and TRBJ2-3, with D hard to call. The germline V and J ends were trimmed by 7 bases and 8 bases, with 22 bases remaining between them. The length of the CDR3 is 15 residues. From germline, CDR1 is SEHNR and CDR2 FQNEAQ (reference sequence).

This clonotype showed up just a few times. The rearrangement links TRBV7-2 to TRBJ1-2; D not certain. The ends were cut back, 3 bases at V and 8 bases at J, with 10 bases in the middle. The CDR3 is 12 residues long. Looked up from germline, CDR1 is SGHTA and CDR2 is FQGNSA. The CDR3 protein is CASSFSNWGYTF. CDR3 bases: TGTGCCAGCAGCTTCTCCAATTGGGGCTACACCTTC.

The chain recombines TRBV18 with TRBJ1-2, with 7 bases aligning to TRBD1. The CDR3 loop spans 14 amino acids. V lost 3 bases and J lost 4; bases outside the gene matches: 5. The germline gives CDR1 KGHSH, CDR2 LQKENI. CDR3 coding DNA: TGTGCCAGCTCACCGGGACAGTTCTTCTATGGCTACACCTTC. This sequence encodes CASSPGQFFYGYTF. Full variable domain (missing parts from reference TRBV18 and TRBJ1-2): NAGVMQNPRHLVRRRGQEARLRCSPMKGHSHVYWYRQLPEEGLKFMVYLQKENIIDESGMPKERFSAEFPKEGPSILRIQQVVRGDSAAYFCASSPGQFFYGYTFGSGTRLTVV.

The V gene is TRBV20-1, the J gene TRBJ2-5, with 11 nucleotides matching TRBD2. Per the germline V gene, CDR1 is DFQATT and CDR2 is SNEGSKA (reference sequence). The CDR3 contains 14 residues. The V and J ends lost 6 bases and 7 bases, in that order; junction bases with no gene match: 10. The CDR3 loop is CSANYPGTSGTQYF. The CDR3 nucleotides read TGCAGTGCAAACTACCCCGGGACTAGCGGGACCCAGTACTTC.

The genes are TRBV19 and TRBJ1-2; D is possibly TRBD1 (6 bases). Per germline, CDR1 LNHDA and CDR2 SQIVND (reference sequence). V gave up 5 bases and J gave up 4 bases, with 11 bases separating them. The CDR3 contains 13 residues. CDR3 nucleotide sequence: TGTGCCAGTAGTCCACAGGGCTTCTATGGCTACACCTTC. Amino acids: CASSPQGFYGYTF.

J is TRBJ2-7 and V is TRBV2, with a weak D call TRBD2 (5 bases). The germline CDR1 and CDR2 sequences are SNHLY and FYNNEI. The CDR3 covers 16 residues. V lost 5 bases and J 7 bases, leaving 24 bases between the germline ends. CDR3 DNA: TGTGCCAGCAGTCCCTCCCGCGGCTCCCTTTCGGGAGAGCAGTACTTC. This translates into CASSPSRGSLSGEQYF.

The rearrangement links TRBV6-5 to TRBJ2-2, with TRBD1 identical over 7 bases. The V segment lost 4 bases and the J segment 4 bases; nucleotides outside the gene matches: 6. The CDR3 is made up of 15 amino acids. Germline CDR1 is MNHEY and CDR2 is SVGAGI. The CDR3: CASSSQGRGTGELFF. CDR3 nucleotide sequence: TGTGCCAGCAGTTCACAGGGGCGCGGCACCGGGGAGCTGTTTTTT.

The V call is TRBV21-1, the J call TRBJ2-5; the table calls TRBD1, which could not be checked here. TRBV21-1 is a listed pseudogene. This CDR3 is 16 amino acids long. This chain's CDR3 is CASSPPPLDAGETQYF. CDR3 in DNA: TGTGCCAGCTCACCGCCCCCATTAGATGCGGGGGAGACCCAGTACTTC.

This chain links TRBV19 with TRBJ1-5; D is perhaps TRBD1 (6 bases). Germline CDR1 LNHDA, CDR2 SQIVND (reference sequence). The CDR3 loop spans 14 amino acids. Trimming pared 6 bases from V and 11 bases from J, leaving 20 bases between. CDR3 loop: CASSVGTIGLSQHF. CDR3 in DNA: TGTGCCAGTAGCGTGGGGACAATAGGTTTGTCCCAGCATTTT.

The chain links TRBV20-1 to TRBJ2-1; the D call may be TRBD1 or TRBD2 (7 bases each). The V and J ends lost 8 bases and 3 bases respectively, with 17 bases between them. Germline CDR1 is DFQATT and CDR2 is SNEGSKA (reference sequence). This CDR3 is 14 amino acids long. The DNA for the CDR3 is TGCAGTCCGGGGGGACAGTATCTCTACAATGAGCAGTTCTTC. Translating it yields CSPGGQYLYNEQFF.

DNA of the CDR3: TGTGCCAGTAGTATGGAGGGGGTGTATAATCAGCCCCAGCATTTT. Translation: CASSMEGVYNQPQHF. The chain combines TRBV19 with TRBJ1-5; perhaps TRBD1 as D (6 bases). Germline CDR1 and CDR2: LNHDA and SQIVND (reference sequence). Trimming removed 3 bases from V and 4 bases from J, with 13 bases in between. This CDR3 has 15 amino acids.

This chain uses TRBV7-3 with TRBJ2-3; D unresolved. V dropped 4 bases and J dropped 8 bases, with 13 bases sitting between them. Germline V gives CDR1 SGHTA, CDR2 FQGTGA. The CDR3 is 13 residues long. The CDR3, as DNA: TGTGCCAGCAGCTCAGAAGAAAGCGTTACGCAGTATTTT. Its protein is CASSSEESVTQYF.

Concerning this clonotype: A read error may account for a junction end that differs from germline. The V and J genes are TRBV7-7 and TRBJ1-1, with D uncertain. Germline CDR1 is SSHAT and CDR2 is FNYEAQ (reference sequence). The CDR3 has 13 residues. CDR3 loop: CASSAQRDTEAFF. The CDR3 DNA sequence: TGTGCTAGCAGCGCACAGCGGGACACTGAAGCTTTCTTT.

There are a few counts of this clonotype. CDR3 in amino acids: CSATEGAETEAFF. The CDR3 nucleotides read TGCAGTGCTACCGAGGGGGCGGAAACTGAAGCTTTCTTT. The V call is TRBV20-1, the J call TRBJ1-1; 7 nucleotides agree with TRBD1. Germline V gene lookup returns CDR1 DFQATT and CDR2 SNEGSKA (reference sequence). CDR3 size: 13 residues. Trimming cost V 4 bases and J 5 bases; bases outside gene matches: 7.

Worth noting for this clonotype: A far larger clone is a single base away, which makes a read error likely. This chain links TRBV7-2 with TRBJ2-2; unclear D gene. CDR3 length equals 15 residues. Germline V CDR1 and CDR2: SGHTA, FQGNSA. V lost 4 bases, J lost 0 bases, and 9 bases lay in between. The CDR3 sequence: CASSSRRANTGELFF. In nucleotides, the CDR3 is TGTGCCAGCAGCTCCCGCCGGGCGAACACCGGGGAGCTGTTTTTT. Based on the CDR3 plus reference TRBV7-2 and TRBJ2-2, the full variable domain is GAGVSQSPSNKVTEKGKDVELRCDPISGHTALYWYRQSLGQGLEFLIYFQGNSAPDKSGLPSDRFSAERTGGSVSTLTIQRTQQEDSAVYLCASSSRRANTGELFFGEGSRLTVL.

This sequence joins TRBV11-3 and TRBJ2-3; 8 bases align to TRBD2. The J segment lost 4 bases and the V segment lost 1 base, leaving 7 bases of the junction unmatched. This CDR3 contains 16 residues. Germline CDR1 is SGHNT and CDR2 is YENEEA. The CDR3 nucleotides read TGTGCCAGCAGCTTAGGGTTAGCGGGATCATCAGATACGCAGTATTTT. This gives the protein CASSLGLAGSSDTQYF.